Listed here are 16 T cell receptor beta chains from one sample, sequenced in a study of OX40 agonist ivuxolimab in advanced cancers. Library preparation was by the immunoSEQ multiplex PCR assay. Here the immuneACCESS table is served through TCRdb, limited to in-frame sequences with V and J called. Missing clones are a known gap in these copies; in checked studies unresolved V genes cover under half, and the rest lacks a known reason. Counted in this sample were more than 25,000 clones; approximately 85% of them appeared once. The ten largest clones capture roughly 27% of the sample. The sample was CD4+ or CD8+ T cells sorted from blood, taken in a trial of the OX40 agonist ivuxolimab. The receptor set was obtained from an adult with an advanced solid tumor such as melanoma, head and neck, liver or kidney cancer.

In its sample, this clone was seen many times. This chain joins TRBV5-4 and TRBJ1-1; D not certain. Germline lookup yields CDR1 SGHNT and CDR2 YYREEE (reference sequence). V lost 0 bases and J 7 bases, leaving 10 bases between the germline ends. The CDR3 spans 13 residues. CDR3 nucleotide sequence: TGTGCCAGCAGCTTGGGTACCCTATATGAAGCTTTCTTT. Translating gives CASSLGTLYEAFF.

The CDR3 region is CATSRGVGPQHF. In DNA form, the CDR3 reads TGTGCCACCAGCAGAGGGGTTGGGCCCCAGCATTTT. This chain uses TRBV15 with TRBJ1-5; D is undetermined. The CDR3 consists of 12 residues. V lost 1 base and J lost 9, with 7 bases in between. Germline lookup yields CDR1 LNHNV and CDR2 YYDKDF (reference sequence).

This clone occurred once. V usage is TRBV10-1 and J usage is TRBJ2-1; 12 bases align to TRBD2. Germline CDR1 is WNHNN and CDR2 is SYGVQD (reference sequence). The CDR3 spans 15 residues. V lost 3 bases, J lost 9 bases, and 6 bases stayed unmatched. In DNA, the CDR3 is TGCGCCAGCAGTGACGCTAGCGGGAGGGCCGGTGAGCAGTTCTTC. Protein: CASSDASGRAGEQFF.

The chain is built from TRBV7-9 and TRBJ2-5; 12 bases map to TRBD1. The better agreement between TRBJ2-7 and the DNA end casts doubt on the J call. This CDR3 is 17 amino acids long. CDR1 and CDR2 from the germline V gene are SEHNR and FQNEAQ (reference sequence). CDR3 DNA: TGTGCCAGCAGCTTCGCCGGGACAGGGGGCGTGACCTACGAGCAGTACTTC. Translated: CASSFAGTGGVTYEQYF.

This clone was found once. This chain joins TRBV7-9 and TRBJ2-3; D gene uncertain. The V and J ends lost 5 bases and 1 base respectively, with 10 bases between them. Germline V gene sequence: CDR1 SEHNR, CDR2 FQNEAQ (reference sequence). This CDR3 region has 14 residues. The CDR3 loop reads CASSLTDGTDTQYF. The CDR3 DNA sequence: TGTGCCAGCAGCCTAACGGACGGCACAGATACGCAGTATTTT.

The chain joins TRBV6-1 to TRBJ2-7; D might be TRBD2 (5 bases). The CDR3 has 14 amino acids. V dropped 6 bases and J dropped 5 bases, with 17 bases sitting between them. From germline, CDR1 is MNHNS and CDR2 SASEGT. This CDR3 is CASRPWGAPNEQYF. The CDR3 DNA follows: TGTGCCAGCAGGCCCTGGGGAGCCCCTAACGAGCAGTACTTC.

With regard to this clone: The sample contains more than one DNA sequence encoding this CDR3. The chain employs TRBV6-4 and TRBJ2-1, with 13 bases that match TRBD2. V trimming: 0 bases; J trimming: 7 bases; junction bases outside the gene matches: 0. The CDR3 covers 15 residues. From germline, CDR1 is MRHNA and CDR2 SNTAGT. CDR3 residues: CASSDSLAGGNEQFF. CDR3 sequence (DNA): TGTGCCAGCAGTGACTCACTAGCGGGAGGGAATGAGCAGTTCTTC.

This chain joins TRBV28 and TRBJ2-5; D might be TRBD1 (6 bases). V was pared by 2 bases and J by 5 bases, with 9 bases between. The CDR3 sequence is 13 residues long. The germline CDR1 and CDR2 sequences are MDHEN and SYDVKM. The CDR3 spells CASSLGGRETQYF. The CDR3 DNA sequence: TGTGCCAGCAGTTTAGGGGGCCGGGAGACCCAGTACTTC.

J is TRBJ2-7 and V is TRBV9; tentative D call: TRBD1 (5 bases). CDR3 size: 15 residues. Trimming shortened V by 0 bases and J by 0 bases, and 10 bases separated the two germline ends. Germline assignment: CDR1 SGDLS and CDR2 YYNGEE. In DNA, the CDR3 is TGTGCCAGCAGCGTAGAGGGGATCGGCTCCTACGAGCAGTACTTC. Its translation: CASSVEGIGSYEQYF.

The chain combines TRBV4-1 with TRBJ1-2; 8 nucleotides align to TRBD1. Germline values: CDR1 MGHRA, CDR2 YSYEKL. J gave up 6 bases and V 2 bases, and 2 bases lay outside the gene matches. The CDR3 loop spans 13 amino acids. The CDR3 loop reads CASSQWDRNGYTF. The DNA for the CDR3 is TGCGCCAGCAGCCAATGGGACAGGAATGGCTACACCTTC.

This clone turned up a few times. The gene calls are TRBV7-2 and TRBJ1-6; weak D call: TRBD1 (5 bases). The CDR3 is 15 residues long. Trimming took 4 bases from V and 6 from J, leaving 13 bases between them. Germline lookup yields CDR1 SGHTA and CDR2 FQGNSA. Here the CDR3 reads CASSWRTGLNSPLHF. The CDR3, as DNA: TGTGCCAGCAGCTGGCGAACAGGTCTTAATTCACCCCTCCACTTT.

The chain joins TRBV6-6 to TRBJ1-2; D is undetermined. CDR1 MNHNY and CDR2 SVGAGI come from the germline V gene (reference sequence). CDR3 length equals 12 residues. Trimming took 0 bases from V and 6 from J, leaving 5 bases between them. CDR3 nucleotide sequence: TGTGCCAGCAGTTACTCCCAGAATGGCTACACCTTC. It codes for CASSYSQNGYTF.

This chain connects TRBV5-1 to TRBJ2-5; the D gene is possibly TRBD2 (6 bases). The V and J ends lost 2 bases and 2 bases respectively, with 10 bases between them. Germline V lookup: CDR1 SGHRS, CDR2 YFSETQ. This CDR3 region has 14 residues. This chain's CDR3 is CASSLGTVQETQYF. The CDR3, as DNA: TGCGCCAGCAGCTTAGGGACTGTTCAAGAGACCCAGTACTTC.

The rearrangement joins TRBV7-9 to TRBJ2-7; D gene uncertain. Germline-derived CDR1 and CDR2 are SEHNR and FQNEAQ (reference sequence). The V gene lost 5 bases and the J gene lost 2 bases, with 13 bases spanning the gap. The CDR3 is made up of 14 amino acids. For the CDR3, the DNA is TGTGCCAGCAGCCCGCCCGGCCAGCCCTACGAGCAGTACTTC. This codes for CASSPPGQPYEQYF.

The chain is built from TRBV27 and TRBJ2-7, with a weak D call TRBD1 (5 bases). This CDR3 region has 15 residues. V lost 8 bases and J 0 bases, leaving 17 bases between the germline ends. Germline CDR1 and CDR2: MNHEY and SMNVEV (reference sequence). The CDR3 region has the DNA TGTGCCAGCGCTCCCAGGGATACGCTCTCCTACGAGCAGTACTTC. This encodes CASAPRDTLSYEQYF.

CDR3 region: CASSLTGGAYYEQYF. CDR3 in DNA: TGCGCCAGCAGCTTGACAGGGGGAGCTTATTACGAGCAGTACTTC. This chain links TRBV5-1 with TRBJ2-7; 8 bases fit TRBD1. Germline loops: CDR1 SGHRS, CDR2 YFSETQ. This CDR3 has 15 residues. The junction had 7 bases not matched to a gene; V was cut back by 1 base and J by 4 bases.